These T cell receptor beta chains were read from a single sample in a study of blood T cell repertoires in COVID-19. Sequenced by immunoSEQ multiplex PCR; TCRdb stores in-frame clones only, minus some. The top ten clones hold approximately 13% of a sample with tens of thousands of clones, approximately 90% of them seen once. The material sequenced was peripheral blood. These receptors were collected from a man between 65 and 85 years old with active or convalescent COVID-19. Each CDR3 is given with its conserved first and last residue. The D gene is left open where the match is weak. Clone size is shown for a subset of rows, as once, few, many or a class of expanded clone.

size: few
V: TRBV28
D: -
J: TRBJ2-3
length: 12
DNA: TGTGCCAGCAGTTTTGCGTCTAACACGCAGTATTTT
CDR3: CASSFASNTQYF

size: -
V: TRBV30
D: TRBD2
J: TRBJ2-5
length: 17
DNA: TGTGCCTGGAGTGGAACCGCACTAGCGGGAGGGTCGGAGACCCAGTACTTC
CDR3: CAWSGTALAGGSETQYF

size: -
V: TRBV7-2
D: -
J: TRBJ2-7
length: 14
DNA: TGTGCCAGCAGCTTAGGTATCCCCCCCTACGAGCAGTACTTC
CDR3: CASSLGIPPYEQYF

size: -
V: TRBV18
D: -
J: TRBJ1-1
length: 16
DNA: TGTGCCAGCTCACCGCTAGTTCCCGGGAGCAGGACTGAAGCTTTCTTT
CDR3: CASSPLVPGSRTEAFF

size: -
V: TRBV6-1
D: TRBD1
J: TRBJ1-4
length: 16
DNA: TGTGCCAGCAGTGGCCTCATAGGGGGCCTTAATGAAAAACTGTTTTTT
CDR3: CASSGLIGGLNEKLFF

size: -
V: TRBV5-6
D: -
J: TRBJ2-5
length: 18
DNA: TGTGCCAGCAGCTTTCTATCCAGTCTCGACACCGCACGAGAGACCCAGTACTTC
CDR3: CASSFLSSLDTARETQYF

size: once
V: TRBV7-2
D: TRBD2
J: TRBJ2-7
length: 17
DNA: TGTGCCAGCAGCTTAGTTGATAGCGGGATGGGGAACTACGAGCAGTACTTC
CDR3: CASSLVDSGMGNYEQYF

size: once
V: TRBV28
D: -
J: TRBJ1-5
length: 15
DNA: TGTGCCAGCAGCTCGGGGAGATATAGCAATCAGCCCCAGCATTTT
CDR3: CASSSGRYSNQPQHF

size: -
V: TRBV18
D: -
J: TRBJ1-1
length: 16
DNA: TGTGCCAGCTCACCCGGGGGGAGGCTTTTGAACACTGAAGCTTTCTTT
CDR3: CASSPGGRLLNTEAFF

size: -
V: TRBV20-1
D: -
J: TRBJ2-5
length: 13
DNA: TGCAGTGCCAGTCAGCAGGGTAGGGAGACCCAGTACTTC
CDR3: CSASQQGRETQYF

size: -
V: TRBV4-1
D: -
J: TRBJ1-5
length: 15
DNA: TGCGCCAGCAGCCAAGTTGAGCAACCAAATCAGCCCCAGCATTTT
CDR3: CASSQVEQPNQPQHF

size: -
V: TRBV3-1/TRBV3-2
D: -
J: TRBJ1-2
length: 12
DNA: TGTGCCAGCAGCTCTAGGAACTATGGCTACACCTTC
CDR3: CASSSRNYGYTF

size: -
V: TRBV3-1/TRBV3-2
D: TRBD2
J: TRBJ2-1
length: 19
DNA: TGTGCCAGCAGCCACCGGACTAGCGGGACCCACAGCTCCTACAATGAGCAGTTCTTC
CDR3: CASSHRTSGTHSSYNEQFF

size: -
V: TRBV7-6
D: -
J: TRBJ2-3
length: 14
DNA: TGTGCCAGCAGCTTAGGAGGACACACAGATACGCAGTATTTT
CDR3: CASSLGGHTDTQYF

size: -
V: TRBV30
D: -
J: TRBJ1-1
length: 12
DNA: TGTGCCTGGGGAGGGCTTGGGCCTGAAGCTTTCTTT
CDR3: CAWGGLGPEAFF

size: -
V: TRBV5-1
D: -
J: TRBJ2-1
length: 12
DNA: TGCGCCAGCAGCCAGGAATACAATGAGCAGTTCTTC
CDR3: CASSQEYNEQFF

size: -
V: TRBV19
D: -
J: TRBJ1-1
length: 13
DNA: TGTGCCAGTAGTTCTGGCAGGAACACTGAAGCTTTCTTT
CDR3: CASSSGRNTEAFF

size: -
V: TRBV6-5
D: -
J: TRBJ1-6
length: 13
DNA: TGTGCCAGTCAGGGTTTTAGTAATTCACCCCTCCACTTT
CDR3: CASQGFSNSPLHF

size: -
V: TRBV30
D: TRBD1
J: TRBJ1-6
length: 12
DNA: TGTGCCTCACGGACAGGGTTATCACCCCTCCACTTT
CDR3: CASRTGLSPLHF

size: -
V: TRBV30
D: -
J: TRBJ1-2
length: 12
DNA: TGTGCCTGGAGTTCCCCCAGGGGTGGCTACACCTTC
CDR3: CAWSSPRGGYTF

size: -
V: TRBV4-2
D: TRBD1
J: TRBJ2-7
length: 15
DNA: TGTGCCAGCAGCCCCGGGACAGGGGGCTACAACGAGCAGTACTTC
CDR3: CASSPGTGGYNEQYF

size: few
V: TRBV20-1
D: -
J: TRBJ1-2
length: 13
DNA: TGCAGTGCTAGTAATCAGATTAACTATGGCTACACCTTC
CDR3: CSASNQINYGYTF

size: once
V: TRBV7-3
D: -
J: TRBJ1-1
length: 13
DNA: TGTGCCAGCAGCTTAGGTGCGGGGACTGAAGCTTTCTTT
CDR3: CASSLGAGTEAFF

size: once
V: TRBV7-9
D: -
J: TRBJ2-5
length: 14
DNA: TGTGCCAGCAGCTTACTTTCGGGGTTAGAGACCCAGTACTTC
CDR3: CASSLLSGLETQYF

size: -
V: TRBV7-8
D: -
J: TRBJ2-4
length: 12
DNA: TGTGCCAGCAGCTTAGGTCGAAACATTCAGTACTTC
CDR3: CASSLGRNIQYF

size: -
V: TRBV5-1
D: TRBD2
J: TRBJ2-5
length: 14
DNA: TGCGCCAGCAGCATTAGCGGGGGGAAAGAGACCCAGTACTTC
CDR3: CASSISGGKETQYF

size: -
V: TRBV2
D: TRBD1
J: TRBJ1-3
length: 13
DNA: TGTGCCAGCCTCCGGGACAGAGGAAACACCATATATTTT
CDR3: CASLRDRGNTIYF

size: -
V: TRBV18
D: -
J: TRBJ2-7
length: 15
DNA: TGTGCCAGCTCACCCGGGACAACTGTTAACTACGAGCAGTACTTC
CDR3: CASSPGTTVNYEQYF

size: once
V: TRBV28
D: TRBD2
J: TRBJ2-1
length: 13
DNA: TGTGCCAGCCTAGCGGGGGGTTACAATGAGCAGTTCTTC
CDR3: CASLAGGYNEQFF

size: -
V: TRBV3-1/TRBV3-2
D: -
J: TRBJ1-6
length: 13
DNA: TGTGCCAGCAGCCAAGATCAGATTTCACCCCTCCACTTT
CDR3: CASSQDQISPLHF

size: -
V: TRBV20-1
D: TRBD2
J: TRBJ2-5
length: 16
DNA: TGCAGTGCTAGTGGGCTAGCGGAGACCATACAAGAGACCCAGTACTTC
CDR3: CSASGLAETIQETQYF

size: -
V: TRBV19
D: TRBD1
J: TRBJ2-3
length: 17
DNA: TGTGCCAGTACCCCATCCCATAGGGACAGGGGGCGAGATACGCAGTATTTT
CDR3: CASTPSHRDRGRDTQYF

size: -
V: TRBV30
D: -
J: TRBJ1-6
length: 15
DNA: TGTGCCTGCTATGAAAGGGGAAGGCATAATTCACCCCTCCACTTT
CDR3: CACYERGRHNSPLHF

size: -
V: TRBV5-1
D: -
J: TRBJ2-2
length: 17
DNA: TGCGCCAGCAGCTCCCTAGTGGGGGCGGGCCAAACCGGGGAGCTGTTTTTT
CDR3: CASSSLVGAGQTGELFF

size: once
V: TRBV4-1
D: -
J: TRBJ1-2
length: 15
DNA: TGCGCCAGCAGCCACCAAACGGGGGAGGGCTATGGCTACACCTTC
CDR3: CASSHQTGEGYGYTF

size: -
V: TRBV7-3
D: TRBD2
J: TRBJ2-1
length: 15
DNA: TGTGCCAGCAGCTTTACTAGCGGGAGCCTTTCGGAGCAGTTCTTC
CDR3: CASSFTSGSLSEQFF

size: -
V: TRBV6-5
D: -
J: TRBJ1-1
length: 13
DNA: TGTGCCAGCACCGTCCCGGGGAACACTGAAGCTTTCTTT
CDR3: CASTVPGNTEAFF

size: -
V: TRBV5-5
D: -
J: TRBJ2-3
length: 19
DNA: TGTGCCAGCAGCTTCTCGGGCGGGACCTGGCGGGCCAGCACAGATACGCAGTATTTT
CDR3: CASSFSGGTWRASTDTQYF

size: -
V: TRBV28
D: TRBD1
J: TRBJ1-3
length: 15
DNA: TGTGCCAGCAGAATTCCCGGACAGGGCGGAAACACCATATATTTT
CDR3: CASRIPGQGGNTIYF

size: -
V: TRBV18
D: TRBD1
J: TRBJ1-1
length: 15
DNA: TGTGCCAGCTCACCAACAACAGGGGTCAACACTGAAGCTTTCTTT
CDR3: CASSPTTGVNTEAFF

size: -
V: TRBV5-6
D: -
J: TRBJ2-3
length: 14
DNA: TGTGCCAGCAGCTCGTACGGTAGCACAGATACGCAGTATTTT
CDR3: CASSSYGSTDTQYF

size: -
V: TRBV28
D: -
J: TRBJ1-1
length: 16
DNA: TGTGCCAGCACCCAGATATCCGGAGGGATGAACACTGAAGCTTTCTTT
CDR3: CASTQISGGMNTEAFF

size: -
V: TRBV10-2
D: TRBD2
J: TRBJ2-1
length: 17
DNA: TGCGCCAGCAGTGAGTCGACTCGACTAGCCAAGGACAATGAGCAGTTCTTC
CDR3: CASSESTRLAKDNEQFF

size: -
V: TRBV7-2
D: -
J: TRBJ1-3
length: 16
DNA: TGTGCCAGCAGCCCCCGGACTGTATTCTCTGGAAACACCATATATTTT
CDR3: CASSPRTVFSGNTIYF

size: many
V: TRBV30
D: TRBD2
J: TRBJ2-1
length: 14
DNA: TGTGCCCGAGCTAATCGGGAGGGTATCAATGAGCAGTTCTTC
CDR3: CARANREGINEQFF

size: once
V: TRBV28
D: -
J: TRBJ1-2
length: 10
DNA: TGTGCCAGCAGCAGCTATGGCTACACCTTC
CDR3: CASSSYGYTF

size: -
V: TRBV6-5
D: -
J: TRBJ2-1
length: 15
DNA: TGTGCCAGCAGCCGGACATTTCTCGGGTACAATGAGCAGTTCTTC
CDR3: CASSRTFLGYNEQFF

size: -
V: TRBV4-2
D: -
J: TRBJ2-7
length: 15
DNA: TGTGCCAGCAGCCAAGCGGGGATGATGCGGGGCGAGCAGTACTTC
CDR3: CASSQAGMMRGEQYF

size: -
V: TRBV7-2
D: -
J: TRBJ1-2
length: 12
DNA: TGTGCCAGCAGCTTAGTTAGCTATGGCTACACCTTC
CDR3: CASSLVSYGYTF

size: -
V: TRBV29-1
D: -
J: TRBJ2-7
length: 11
DNA: TGCAGCGCCATGGGCGAATACGAGCAGTACTTC
CDR3: CSAMGEYEQYF

size: -
V: TRBV5-1
D: -
J: TRBJ2-1
length: 14
DNA: TGCGCCAGCAGCTCTGGTGGGACTTCTAATGAGCAGTTCTTC
CDR3: CASSSGGTSNEQFF

size: -
V: TRBV30
D: TRBD1
J: TRBJ1-4
length: 13
DNA: TGTGCCTGGTCCGGGACAGAAATTGAAAAACTGTTTTTT
CDR3: CAWSGTEIEKLFF

size: -
V: TRBV11-2
D: TRBD1
J: TRBJ1-2
length: 15
DNA: TGTGCCAGCAGTACAGGGGGCTCGGCTAACTATGGCTACACCTTC
CDR3: CASSTGGSANYGYTF